The 8 T cell receptor beta chains reported below all come from one sample, sequenced in a study of cytomegalovirus exposure and HLA in healthy donors (dated by TCRdb to the late 2010s). The library was obtained by the immunoSEQ multiplex PCR assay. For the multiplex PCR, a mixture combining 60 forward primers for TCR Vbeta segments and 13 reverse primers for TCR Jbeta segments was used. What TCRdb holds here is the immuneACCESS table cut down to in-frame rearrangements. Part of the clones is not present; checked against another copy, under half of the missing clones reflect an unresolved V gene, and the others are unexplained. This sample holds around 100,000 clones; roughly 78% were observed only once. Jointly, the top ten make up approximately 3% of the sample. The sequenced sample consisted of PBMCs. The receptors come from a woman aged 40 to 50 in good health and CMV-seronegative.

The chain combines TRBV14 with TRBJ1-4, with 7 bases identical to TRBD1. The CDR3 spans 15 residues. CDR1 is SGHDN and CDR2 is FVKESK in the germline V gene. The ends lost 5 bases at V and 2 bases at J; junction bases unmatched: 5. CDR3 amino acids: CASSATGQTNEKLFF. In DNA, the CDR3 is TGTGCCAGCAGCGCGACGGGACAGACTAATGAAAAACTGTTTTTT.

This clone turned up a few times. Written as DNA, the CDR3 is TGTGCCAGCAGCGTCTTAGAACAGGATGAGCAGTTCTTC. It translates to CASSVLEQDEQFF. The J gene is TRBJ2-1, the V gene TRBV5-4, with a weak D call TRBD1 (5 bases). The V gene's germline CDR1 is SGHNT and CDR2 YYREEE (reference sequence). V gave up 4 bases and J gave up 8 bases, with 13 bases separating them. The CDR3 is 13 residues long. Full variable domain (rest looked up from reference TRBV5-4 and TRBJ2-1): ETGVTQSPTHLIKTRGQQVTLRCSSQSGHNTVSWYQQALGQGPQFIFQYYREEENGRGNFPPRFSGLQFPNYSSELNVNALELDDSALYLCASSVLEQDEQFFGPGTRLTVL.

The chain carries TRBV7-8 and TRBJ2-3; D gene unclear. There are 14 residues in the CDR3. Per the germline V gene, CDR1 is SGHVS and CDR2 is FQNEAQ. With 1 base removed from V and 1 base from J, the gap between germline ends came to 6 bases. CDR3 amino acids: CASSLVAGTDTQYF. CDR3 DNA sequence: TGTGCCAGCAGCTTAGTAGCCGGCACAGATACGCAGTATTTT.

On this clone: Other DNA sequences in this specimen translate into the identical CDR3. The V call is TRBV9, the J call TRBJ1-1; unclear D gene. This CDR3 comprises 12 residues. Germline lookup yields CDR1 SGDLS and CDR2 YYNGEE. The germline V and J ends were trimmed by 0 bases and 3 bases, with 3 bases remaining between them. CDR3 sequence: CASSVADTEAFF. Here the CDR3 DNA reads TGTGCCAGCAGCGTAGCAGACACTGAAGCTTTCTTT.

J is TRBJ2-2 and V is TRBV7-8; tentatively, D is TRBD1 (5 bases). This CDR3 contains 16 residues. V was shortened by 5 bases and J by 3 bases, with 16 bases between the two germline ends. Looked up from germline, CDR1 is SGHVS and CDR2 is FQNEAQ. The CDR3 protein is CASSLSAGSHTGELFF. CDR3 coding DNA: TGTGCCAGCAGCCTATCCGCAGGGTCCCACACCGGGGAGCTGTTTTTT. The entire variable domain, with the rest obtained from reference TRBV7-8 and TRBJ2-2, is as follows: GAGVSQSPRYKVAKRGQDVALRCDPISGHVSLFWYQQALGQGPEFLTYFQNEAQLDKSGLPSDRFFAERPEGSVSTLKIQRTQQEDSAVYLCASSLSAGSHTGELFFGEGSRLTVL.

The CDR3 here is CASSATGTPDTQYF. In DNA form, the CDR3 reads TGTGCCAGCAGCGCCACAGGGACCCCAGATACGCAGTATTTT. This chain joins TRBV6-1 and TRBJ2-3; perhaps TRBD1 as D (6 bases). Germline assignment: CDR1 MNHNS and CDR2 SASEGT. This CDR3 comprises 14 residues. V lost 6 bases and J 4 bases, leaving 14 bases between the germline ends.

This clone was seen a handful of times. The chain uses TRBV27 and TRBJ2-5, with a possible D match to TRBD2 (5 bases). The DNA end lines up better with TRBJ2-7; the J call may be wrong. CDR1 is MNHEY and CDR2 is SMNVEV in the germline V gene (reference sequence). There are 14 residues in the CDR3. CDR3 sequence (DNA): TGTGCCAGCAGTCCCGACTATCTAGGAGACGAGCAGTACTTC. It translates to CASSPDYLGDEQYF.

This chain connects TRBV4-2 to TRBJ2-1, with 9 bases matching TRBD2. CDR3 length: 15 amino acids. The trim removed 0 bases at V and 6 bases at J, leaving 3 bases unmatched. Per the germline V gene, CDR1 is LGHNA and CDR2 is YNFKEQ. The CDR3 DNA is TGTGCCAGCAGCCAAGATCGGACTAGCGCCAATGAGCAGTTCTTC. It translates to CASSQDRTSANEQFF.